Detailed here is one TCR beta chain. Primers: 60 Vbeta forward and 13 Jbeta reverse. TCRdb's copy holds only in-frame clones and misses some; the assay was immunoSEQ multiplex PCR. This table has about 190,000 clones, over 75% appearing once. The sample comes from a study of cytomegalovirus exposure and HLA in healthy donors. Germline values: CDR1 KGHSH, CDR2 LQKENI. Trimming cost V 3 bases and J 12 bases; bases outside gene matches: 13. The CDR3 loop spans 17 amino acids. The receptor's source is a middle-aged man in good health and CMV-seropositive. The V call is TRBV18, the J call TRBJ2-6, with 11 bases identical to TRBD2. The sequenced material came from PBMCs. The CDR3 loop is CASSPPTSGGPRGVLTF. The CDR3 region has the DNA TGTGCCAGCTCACCGCCAACTAGCGGGGGCCCAAGGGGCGTCCTGACTTTC.